Following are 4 T cell receptor beta chains from one sample sequenced in a study of blood T cell repertoires in COVID-19. Clones were read by immunoSEQ multiplex PCR, and TCRdb kept only the in-frame ones, dropping some. The table shows about 190,000 clones, with roughly 80% occurring only once. Material for sequencing was peripheral blood. The receptors come from a man aged 30 to 45 with active or convalescent COVID-19.

The V gene is TRBV12-5, the J gene TRBJ1-2; 9 nucleotides line up with TRBD1. This CDR3 spans 13 amino acids. The V gene's germline CDR1 is LGHNT and CDR2 FRNRAP. J lost 6 bases, V lost 4 bases, and 3 bases had no gene match. The CDR3, as DNA: TGTGCTAGTGGTTATACAGGGGGCGATGGCTACACCTTC. Its protein product is CASGYTGGDGYTF. Drawing the rest from reference TRBV12-5 and TRBJ1-2, the complete variable domain is DARVTQTPRHKVTEMGQEVTMRCQPILGHNTVFWYRQTMMQGLELLAYFRNRAPLDDSGMPKDRFSAEMPDATLATLKIQPSEPRDSAVYFCASGYTGGDGYTFGSGTRLTVV.

The V call is TRBV14, the J call TRBJ1-1; 8 bases align to TRBD1. Germline V gives CDR1 SGHDN, CDR2 FVKESK. V gave up 4 bases and J gave up 3 bases; unmatched junction bases: 1. The CDR3 has 13 amino acids. The CDR3 DNA follows: TGTGCCAGCAGCCCACAGGGGGACACTGAAGCTTTCTTT. Its protein is CASSPQGDTEAFF.

The chain employs TRBV25-1 and TRBJ1-4; tentative D call: TRBD1 (5 bases). V lost 1 base and J lost 8, with 17 bases in between. The CDR3 extends over 16 amino acids. Germline assignment: CDR1 MGHDK and CDR2 SYGVNS. The CDR3 loop reads CASSELTGGAREKLFF. Written as DNA, the CDR3 is TGTGCCAGCAGTGAATTAACAGGAGGGGCTAGGGAAAAACTGTTTTTT. Variable domain in full (rest from reference TRBV25-1 and TRBJ1-4): EADIYQTPRYLVIGTGKKITLECSQTMGHDKMYWYQQDPGMELHLIHYSYGVNSTEKGDLSSESTVSRIRTEHFPLTLESARPSHTSQYLCASSELTGGAREKLFFGSGTQLSVL.

The chain links TRBV7-3 to TRBJ2-3, with 8 bases fitting TRBD2. The CDR3 loop spans 16 amino acids. The germline V gene encodes CDR1 SGHTA and CDR2 FQGTGA. The V and J ends lost 1 base and 1 base, in that order; junction bases with no gene match: 4. CDR3: CASSLSRAGGTDTQYF. The CDR3, as DNA: TGTGCCAGCAGCTTAAGTCGAGCGGGGGGCACAGATACGCAGTATTTT.